The present entry profiles one T cell receptor (beta chain) with its context. Its specificity is unknown. The repertoire was sequenced with immunoSEQ multiplex PCR; TCRdb's copy has only in-frame clones and lacks some. The sample records more than 95,000 clones, more than 70% being singletons. Described time point: after dendritic cell vaccination, including at tumor progression/relapse. PBMC sampling occurred before vaccination, two weeks after the third dose, and at progression. The data stem from a study of glioma-infiltrating T cells after dendritic cell vaccination. Study context: Dendritic cell vaccination trial patients had either newly diagnosed or recurrent glioblastoma.

General study findings and limits: TCR clonality showed no direct relationship with survival. Estimated pretreatment TIL content predicted outcome after dendritic cell vaccination.

The germline V gene has CDR1 MRHNA and CDR2 SNTAGT. There are 15 residues in the CDR3. Trimming cost V 0 bases and J 2 bases, with 10 bases left between them. This receptor was taken from a human donor with glioblastoma. The chain uses TRBV6-4 and TRBJ1-2, with D uncertain. The material was blood, obtained after dendritic cell vaccination. CDR3 sequence (DNA): TGTGCCAGCAGTGACTCGACGGCGGGAAACTATGGCTACACCTTC. This sequence encodes CASSDSTAGNYGYTF.